Following are 17 T cell receptor beta chains from one sample sequenced in a study of blood T cell repertoires in COVID-19. Generated by immunoSEQ multiplex PCR, the TCRdb table keeps only in-frame clones and is missing some. The data contain some 220,000 clones, nearly 85% of them singletons. Sequenced input: peripheral blood. These receptors were collected from a woman between 25 and 40 years old with COVID-19, enrolled during active disease.

V is TRBV2 and J is TRBJ1-1; tentative D call: TRBD1 (6 bases). This CDR3 spans 14 amino acids. V was shortened by 6 bases and J by 3 bases, with 14 bases between the two germline ends. Germline values: CDR1 SNHLY, CDR2 FYNNEI. Here the CDR3 reads CASSPEGGYTEAFF. DNA of the CDR3: TGTGCCAGCAGCCCGGAGGGGGGGTACACTGAAGCTTTCTTT.

The V and J genes are TRBV11-2 and TRBJ1-2; 8 bases align to TRBD1. Per germline, CDR1 SGHAT and CDR2 FQNNGV. Trimming cost V 4 bases and J 7 bases; bases outside gene matches: 8. The CDR3 extends over 14 amino acids. The CDR3, as DNA: TGTGCCAGCAGCTCCGGACAGGGCGATGGTGGCTACACCTTC. Translating gives CASSSGQGDGGYTF.

The rearrangement links TRBV12-3 or TRBV12-4 to TRBJ2-2, with D unresolved. There are 11 residues in the CDR3. Trimming took 2 bases from V and 10 from J, leaving 5 bases between them. The CDR3 reads CASSLLLELFF. The CDR3 DNA follows: TGTGCCAGCAGTTTACTATTGGAGCTGTTTTTT.

The rearrangement joins TRBV7-9 to TRBJ2-1; 7 positions match TRBD1. The CDR3 runs to 16 residues. The V gene's germline CDR1 is SEHNR and CDR2 FQNEAQ (reference sequence). V dropped 5 bases and J dropped 0; count of bases not matched to a gene: 7. The CDR3 nucleotides are TGTGCCAGCAGCACCAGACAGGGTTACTCCTACAATGAGCAGTTCTTC. This encodes CASSTRQGYSYNEQFF.

This clone was seen more than once but under ten times. The chain joins TRBV19 to TRBJ1-1, with 8 positions matching TRBD1. CDR3 length: 18 residues. J lost 3 bases, V lost 5 bases, and 17 bases had no gene match. The V gene's germline CDR1 is LNHDA and CDR2 SQIVND (reference sequence). CDR3 in DNA: TGTGCCAGTAGTGCTCGAGGACAGGGTGTTTCGGTAGACACTGAAGCTTTCTTT. Its protein is CASSARGQGVSVDTEAFF.

The chain joins TRBV28 to TRBJ1-2, with TRBD1 matching 8 bases. This CDR3 contains 16 residues. The ends lost 6 bases at V and 4 bases at J; junction bases unmatched: 13. Germline values: CDR1 MDHEN, CDR2 SYDVKM. DNA for the CDR3: TGTGCCAGCAGGTTAACAGGGGGGGGAAACTCCTATGGCTACACCTTC. Translated: CASRLTGGGNSYGYTF.

Details on this clone: Other DNA sequences in the sample encode the same CDR3. The gene calls are TRBV28 and TRBJ1-2, with TRBD1 matching 7 bases. After removal of 4 bases from V and 8 bases from J, the junction contained 7 bases not matched to a gene. Germline V gene sequence: CDR1 MDHEN, CDR2 SYDVKM. The CDR3 runs to 13 residues. Written as DNA, the CDR3 is TGTGCCAGCAGTTCTACAGGGGTATACGGCTACACCTTC. Protein product: CASSSTGVYGYTF.

The chain has TRBV6-5 and TRBJ2-1; tentative D call: TRBD1 (6 bases). CDR3 length: 14 amino acids. Germline-derived CDR1 and CDR2 are MNHEY and SVGAGI. V lost 2 bases and J lost 6, with 11 bases in between. For the CDR3, the DNA is TGTGCCAGCAGTTACGGGACAATGGGCAATGAGCAGTTCTTC. Translating gives CASSYGTMGNEQFF.

CDR3 region: CASSLTVRSDEAFF. The DNA of the CDR3 is TGTGCCAGCAGCTTAACAGTCAGATCGGATGAAGCTTTCTTT. This rearrangement joins TRBV5-6 to TRBJ1-1; D uncertain. The length of the CDR3 is 14 residues. Looked up from germline, CDR1 is SGHDT and CDR2 is YYEEEE. Trimming cost V 2 bases and J 7 bases, with 15 bases left between them.

The chain joins TRBV19 to TRBJ1-1; D is ambiguous. V was pared by 8 bases and J by 5 bases, with 21 bases between. The length of the CDR3 is 15 residues. From germline, CDR1 is LNHDA and CDR2 SQIVND (reference sequence). The CDR3 DNA follows: TGTGCCAGTTACCGAGGCGGGCAAGGATTGACTGAAGCTTTCTTT. Translating it yields CASYRGGQGLTEAFF.

The rearrangement uses TRBV19 and TRBJ2-7, with no clear D. V lost 3 bases and J lost 0, with 12 bases in between. Germline loops: CDR1 LNHDA, CDR2 SQIVND (reference sequence). The CDR3 sequence is 15 residues long. The CDR3 sequence: CASSMIRGGSYEQYF. DNA for the CDR3: TGTGCCAGTAGTATGATCCGTGGCGGCTCCTACGAGCAGTACTTC.

The chain uses TRBV5-4 and TRBJ1-1, with D unclear. Per germline, CDR1 SGHNT and CDR2 YYREEE (reference sequence). The CDR3 sequence is 13 residues long. V lost 2 bases and J lost 4, with 9 bases in between. The CDR3 bases are TGTGCCAGCAGCTTTCAGGTTGGCACTGAAGCTTTCTTT. Its translation: CASSFQVGTEAFF.

This chain joins TRBV9 and TRBJ2-1; 10 positions match TRBD2. V dropped 4 bases and J dropped 7; count of bases not matched to a gene: 11. This CDR3 comprises 16 residues. The germline gives CDR1 SGDLS, CDR2 YYNGEE. For the CDR3, the DNA is TGTGCCAGCAGCTCTCGAACTAGCGGGGATATGAATGAGCAGTTCTTC. As protein: CASSSRTSGDMNEQFF.

The rearrangement uses TRBV4-1 and TRBJ1-6; TRBD1 is a possible D gene (6 bases). The CDR3 runs 13 residues. V lost 2 bases and J lost 10, with 9 bases in between. Looked up from germline, CDR1 is MGHRA and CDR2 is YSYEKL. The CDR3 reads CASSQPGESPLHF. The CDR3, as DNA: TGCGCCAGCAGCCAACCAGGGGAGTCACCCCTCCACTTT.

This clone was seen just once. V and J are TRBV28 and TRBJ2-5; D possibly corresponds to TRBD2 (6 bases). Trimming took off 5 bases at V and 3 bases at J, with 7 bases between the two ends. Germline V gene sequence: CDR1 MDHEN, CDR2 SYDVKM. This CDR3 is 12 amino acids long. The CDR3 here is CASSGLKETQYF. CDR3 sequence (DNA): TGTGCCAGCAGTGGACTAAAAGAGACCCAGTACTTC.

V is TRBV7-2 and J is TRBJ2-3; perhaps TRBD1 as D (6 bases). The CDR3 covers 13 residues. Germline CDR1 is SGHTA and CDR2 is FQGNSA. The ends were cut back, 3 bases at V and 4 bases at J, with 8 bases in the middle. CDR3 protein: CASSFRGADTQYF. In DNA, the CDR3 is TGTGCCAGCAGCTTCAGGGGAGCAGATACGCAGTATTTT.

This chain connects TRBV11-3 to TRBJ2-1; 8 nucleotides align to TRBD2. CDR1 and CDR2 from the germline V gene are SGHNT and YENEEA. V gave up 4 bases and J gave up 7 bases; unmatched junction bases: 6. The CDR3 is made up of 14 amino acids. The CDR3 DNA reads TGTGCCAGCAGCTCGGGACTAGATCGGAATGAGCAGTTCTTC. Translating it yields CASSSGLDRNEQFF.